A selection of T cell receptor beta chains follows, all from one sample in a study of shared clonotypes between healthy human individuals. Profiling relied on immunoSEQ multiplex PCR, and the TCRdb table lists in-frame clones only, not all of them. The data show about 600,000 clones, around 97% seen once. The sequenced material came from naive CD4+ T cells sorted from blood. The source of these receptors is a woman aged 25 to 39 in good health. Each CDR3 is given with its conserved first and last residue. A D gene is named only where the DNA matches it firmly. For some rows the clone size is stated as once, few or many, or as a class when expanded; others skip it.

j_gene: TRBJ2-1
abundance: NA
d_gene: NA
v_gene: TRBV7-2
len: 13
CDR3aa: CASSQVLVHEQFF
CDR3nt: TGTGCCAGCAGCCAGGTACTAGTACACGAGCAGTTCTTC

j_gene: TRBJ1-5
abundance: NA
d_gene: TRBD1
v_gene: TRBV28
len: 19
CDR3aa: CASSYGGWGGQGSNQPQHF
CDR3nt: TGTGCCAGCAGTTATGGGGGTTGGGGAGGACAGGGGAGCAATCAGCCCCAGCATTTT

j_gene: TRBJ2-5
abundance: once
d_gene: NA
v_gene: TRBV4-1
len: 14
CDR3aa: CASTLLSRQETQYF
CDR3nt: TGCGCCAGCACCCTTCTGAGCAGGCAAGAGACCCAGTACTTC

j_gene: TRBJ2-2
abundance: NA
d_gene: TRBD1
v_gene: TRBV5-4
len: 15
CDR3aa: CASSLIQGSTGELFF
CDR3nt: TGTGCCAGCAGCTTGATACAGGGGTCGACCGGGGAGCTGTTTTTT

j_gene: TRBJ2-2
abundance: NA
d_gene: NA
v_gene: TRBV27
len: 13
CDR3aa: CASSLWGSGELFF
CDR3nt: TGTGCCAGCAGTTTATGGGGGTCCGGGGAGCTGTTTTTT

j_gene: TRBJ2-7
abundance: NA
d_gene: NA
v_gene: TRBV2
len: 14
CDR3aa: CASSERTGWYEQYF
CDR3nt: TGTGCCAGCAGTGAAAGAACAGGGTGGTACGAGCAGTACTTC

j_gene: TRBJ1-4
abundance: NA
d_gene: NA
v_gene: TRBV28
len: 15
CDR3aa: CASSSGAVTNEKLFF
CDR3nt: TGTGCCAGCAGCTCCGGTGCCGTCACTAATGAAAAACTGTTTTTT

j_gene: TRBJ1-2
abundance: NA
d_gene: NA
v_gene: TRBV28
len: 14
CDR3aa: CASSLIQGRGGYTF
CDR3nt: TGTGCCAGCAGTTTAATACAGGGAAGGGGTGGCTACACCTTC

j_gene: TRBJ2-5
abundance: NA
d_gene: NA
v_gene: TRBV6-5
len: 13
CDR3aa: CASSMRGPETQYF
CDR3nt: TGTGCCAGCAGCATGCGGGGGCCCGAGACCCAGTACTTC

j_gene: TRBJ2-1
abundance: once
d_gene: TRBD2
v_gene: TRBV19
len: 15
CDR3aa: CASSIFSGTPSEQFF
CDR3nt: TGTGCCAGTAGTATATTTAGCGGGACCCCCAGTGAGCAGTTCTTC

j_gene: TRBJ1-4
abundance: NA
d_gene: NA
v_gene: TRBV28
len: 14
CDR3aa: CASSLRVPNEKLFF
CDR3nt: TGTGCCAGCAGTTTACGGGTTCCGAATGAAAAACTGTTTTTT

j_gene: TRBJ1-1
abundance: NA
d_gene: TRBD1
v_gene: TRBV27
len: 15
CDR3aa: CASSPLSDRGRGAFF
CDR3nt: TGTGCCAGCAGTCCCCTCTCGGACAGGGGGCGGGGAGCTTTCTTT

j_gene: TRBJ2-3
abundance: NA
d_gene: NA
v_gene: TRBV19
len: 12
CDR3aa: CASTGQSDTQYF
CDR3nt: TGTGCCAGTACAGGACAGTCAGATACGCAGTATTTT

j_gene: TRBJ2-1
abundance: NA
d_gene: NA
v_gene: TRBV30
len: 19
CDR3aa: CAWRSRDTQGMTSYNEQFF
CDR3nt: TGTGCCTGGAGGTCGCGAGATACACAAGGTATGACCTCCTACAATGAGCAGTTCTTC

j_gene: TRBJ2-4
abundance: NA
d_gene: TRBD1
v_gene: TRBV19
len: 17
CDR3aa: CASSIESPTGGKNIQYF
CDR3nt: TGTGCCAGTAGTATAGAGTCGCCTACAGGGGGCAAAAACATTCAGTACTTC

j_gene: TRBJ2-1
abundance: NA
d_gene: TRBD2
v_gene: TRBV27
len: 19
CDR3aa: CASSSPKAREGRSLLEQFF
CDR3nt: TGTGCCAGCAGTTCCCCCAAGGCTCGGGAGGGCCGGTCTCTGCTTGAGCAGTTCTTC

j_gene: TRBJ2-2
abundance: once
d_gene: TRBD1
v_gene: TRBV6-1
len: 16
CDR3aa: CASSEGRTGKSGELFF
CDR3nt: TGTGCCAGCAGCGAAGGAAGGACAGGAAAAAGCGGGGAGCTGTTTTTT

j_gene: TRBJ2-7
abundance: once
d_gene: NA
v_gene: TRBV2
len: 17
CDR3aa: CASMGVSLRDLPYEQYF
CDR3nt: TGTGCCAGCATGGGGGTCTCGCTCCGGGACTTACCCTACGAGCAGTACTTC

j_gene: TRBJ2-3
abundance: NA
d_gene: TRBD2
v_gene: TRBV5-4
len: 14
CDR3aa: CASSLAGATDTQYF
CDR3nt: TGTGCCAGCAGCCTAGCGGGAGCAACGGATACGCAGTATTTT

j_gene: TRBJ2-7
abundance: NA
d_gene: TRBD1
v_gene: TRBV27
len: 14
CDR3aa: CASSFLQGSSEQYF
CDR3nt: TGTGCCAGCAGTTTTCTACAGGGGTCGAGTGAGCAGTACTTC

j_gene: TRBJ2-7
abundance: NA
d_gene: NA
v_gene: TRBV27
len: 14
CDR3aa: CASSSRTRRHEQYF
CDR3nt: TGTGCCAGCAGTTCCCGGACCCGTAGGCACGAGCAGTACTTC

j_gene: TRBJ2-7
abundance: NA
d_gene: TRBD1
v_gene: TRBV2
len: 14
CDR3aa: CASRSGAGGNEQYF
CDR3nt: TGTGCCAGCAGATCGGGGGCAGGGGGCAACGAGCAGTACTTC

j_gene: TRBJ1-3
abundance: NA
d_gene: NA
v_gene: TRBV4-1
len: 15
CDR3aa: CASSQDPGPGNTIYF
CDR3nt: TGCGCCAGCAGCCAAGACCCGGGGCCCGGAAACACCATATATTTT

j_gene: TRBJ2-3
abundance: NA
d_gene: TRBD2
v_gene: TRBV25-1
len: 16
CDR3aa: CASSDWAGVVRDTQYF
CDR3nt: TGTGCCAGCAGTGATTGGGCGGGAGTAGTTAGAGATACGCAGTATTTT

j_gene: TRBJ2-7
abundance: NA
d_gene: NA
v_gene: TRBV7-9
len: 14
CDR3aa: CASSPWTATREQYF
CDR3nt: TGTGCCAGCAGCCCATGGACAGCGACGAGGGAGCAGTACTTC

j_gene: TRBJ1-1
abundance: NA
d_gene: NA
v_gene: TRBV5-1
len: 16
CDR3aa: CASSWTVIGMNTEAFF
CDR3nt: TGCGCCAGCAGCTGGACTGTTATTGGAATGAACACTGAAGCTTTCTTT

j_gene: TRBJ2-1
abundance: NA
d_gene: TRBD2
v_gene: TRBV11-2
len: 13
CDR3aa: CASSFREGGEQFF
CDR3nt: TGTGCCAGCAGCTTCCGGGAGGGAGGTGAGCAGTTCTTC

j_gene: TRBJ1-1
abundance: NA
d_gene: NA
v_gene: TRBV30
len: 13
CDR3aa: CAWSVKVNTEAFF
CDR3nt: TGTGCCTGGAGTGTAAAAGTTAACACTGAAGCTTTCTTT

j_gene: TRBJ2-2
abundance: NA
d_gene: NA
v_gene: TRBV10-1
len: 17
CDR3aa: CASSESGFMPHTGELFF
CDR3nt: TGCGCCAGCAGTGAGTCAGGTTTCATGCCGCACACCGGGGAGCTGTTTTTT

j_gene: TRBJ2-7
abundance: NA
d_gene: NA
v_gene: TRBV27
len: 13
CDR3aa: CASSLGSAYEQYF
CDR3nt: TGTGCCAGCAGTTTAGGGAGCGCCTACGAGCAGTACTTC

j_gene: TRBJ2-5
abundance: NA
d_gene: TRBD1
v_gene: TRBV29-1
len: 12
CDR3aa: CSVGDRGETQYF
CDR3nt: TGCAGCGTCGGTGACAGGGGTGAGACCCAGTACTTC

j_gene: TRBJ2-1
abundance: NA
d_gene: TRBD2
v_gene: TRBV4-2
len: 17
CDR3aa: CASSQDSPGLAGDWEFF
CDR3nt: TGTGCCAGCAGCCAAGATTCCCCCGGACTAGCGGGGGACTGGGAGTTCTTC

j_gene: TRBJ2-2
abundance: NA
d_gene: NA
v_gene: TRBV5-1
len: 15
CDR3aa: CASSLFQGGTGELFF
CDR3nt: TGCGCCAGCAGCTTGTTCCAAGGGGGTACCGGGGAGCTGTTTTTT

j_gene: TRBJ2-1
abundance: NA
d_gene: TRBD2
v_gene: TRBV15
len: 18
CDR3aa: CATSRDRPRTSEYNEQFF
CDR3nt: TGTGCCACCAGCAGAGATCGACCCCGGACTAGCGAATACAATGAGCAGTTCTTC

j_gene: TRBJ2-1
abundance: NA
d_gene: NA
v_gene: TRBV28
len: 16
CDR3aa: CASSLSTDPYYNEQFF
CDR3nt: TGTGCCAGCAGTTTATCAACGGACCCTTATTACAATGAGCAGTTCTTC

j_gene: TRBJ2-7
abundance: NA
d_gene: NA
v_gene: TRBV2
len: 15
CDR3aa: CASSELHRDSYEQYF
CDR3nt: TGTGCCAGCAGTGAACTCCACAGGGACTCCTACGAGCAGTACTTC

j_gene: TRBJ2-3
abundance: NA
d_gene: NA
v_gene: TRBV6-1
len: 16
CDR3aa: CASSGLELAEKNTQYF
CDR3nt: TGTGCCAGCAGTGGGCTTGAGCTGGCAGAGAAGAATACGCAGTATTTT

j_gene: TRBJ2-5
abundance: NA
d_gene: NA
v_gene: TRBV7-9
len: 14
CDR3aa: CASSPTAPGETQYF
CDR3nt: TGTGCCAGCAGCCCCACGGCGCCAGGAGAGACCCAGTACTTC

j_gene: TRBJ2-6
abundance: NA
d_gene: NA
v_gene: TRBV7-9
len: 15
CDR3aa: CATSLVDSGANVLTF
CDR3nt: TGTGCCACCTCGCTTGTGGACTCTGGGGCCAACGTCCTGACTTTC

j_gene: TRBJ1-4
abundance: NA
d_gene: TRBD1
v_gene: TRBV19
len: 15
CDR3aa: CASSGQETTNEKLFF
CDR3nt: TGTGCCAGTAGTGGACAGGAGACAACTAATGAAAAACTGTTTTTT

j_gene: TRBJ2-5
abundance: once
d_gene: TRBD1
v_gene: TRBV5-1
len: 15
CDR3aa: CASSPRQGQVETQYF
CDR3nt: TGCGCCAGCAGCCCCAGACAGGGGCAAGTGGAGACCCAGTACTTC

j_gene: TRBJ1-4
abundance: NA
d_gene: TRBD1
v_gene: TRBV6-1
len: 14
CDR3aa: CASSTTGGDEKLFF
CDR3nt: TGTGCCAGCAGTACGACAGGGGGAGATGAAAAACTGTTTTTT

j_gene: TRBJ1-4
abundance: NA
d_gene: NA
v_gene: TRBV11-2
len: 14
CDR3aa: CASSFRATNEKLFF
CDR3nt: TGTGCCAGCAGCTTCAGAGCAACTAATGAAAAACTGTTTTTT

j_gene: TRBJ2-3
abundance: NA
d_gene: NA
v_gene: TRBV18
len: 15
CDR3aa: CASSPRRDSTDTQYF
CDR3nt: TGTGCCAGCTCACCACGGAGGGATAGCACAGATACGCAGTATTTT

j_gene: TRBJ2-2
abundance: NA
d_gene: NA
v_gene: TRBV9
len: 15
CDR3aa: CASSAGRQGTGELFF
CDR3nt: TGTGCCAGCAGCGCAGGCCGGCAGGGTACCGGGGAGCTGTTTTTT

j_gene: TRBJ2-1
abundance: NA
d_gene: NA
v_gene: TRBV6-5
len: 12
CDR3aa: CASSYNTNEQFF
CDR3nt: TGTGCCAGCAGTTACAATACGAATGAGCAGTTCTTC

j_gene: TRBJ2-3
abundance: NA
d_gene: NA
v_gene: TRBV29-1
len: 12
CDR3aa: CSVENRADTQYF
CDR3nt: TGCAGCGTTGAAAACAGGGCCGATACGCAGTATTTT

j_gene: TRBJ2-7
abundance: NA
d_gene: TRBD1
v_gene: TRBV6-1
len: 15
CDR3aa: CASSDLGTGRYEQYF
CDR3nt: TGTGCCAGCAGTGACCTGGGGACAGGTCGCTACGAGCAGTACTTC

j_gene: TRBJ2-6
abundance: NA
d_gene: NA
v_gene: TRBV19
len: 15
CDR3aa: CASSTVSSGANVLTF
CDR3nt: TGTGCCAGTAGTACTGTGAGCTCTGGGGCCAACGTCCTGACTTTC

j_gene: TRBJ1-1
abundance: NA
d_gene: NA
v_gene: TRBV7-9
len: 13
CDR3aa: CASSLVMGNGAFF
CDR3nt: TGTGCCAGCAGCTTAGTAATGGGAAATGGAGCTTTCTTT

j_gene: TRBJ2-7
abundance: NA
d_gene: TRBD2
v_gene: TRBV28
len: 15
CDR3aa: CASSPGTSSGYEQYF
CDR3nt: TGTGCCAGCAGTCCCGGGACTAGCAGCGGCTACGAGCAGTACTTC

j_gene: TRBJ1-3
abundance: NA
d_gene: NA
v_gene: TRBV5-1
len: 13
CDR3aa: CASSSTSGNTIYF
CDR3nt: TGCGCCAGCAGCTCCACCTCTGGAAACACCATATATTTT

j_gene: TRBJ2-1
abundance: NA
d_gene: NA
v_gene: TRBV6-5
len: 16
CDR3aa: CASSYSGGLRGNEQFF
CDR3nt: TGTGCCAGCAGTTACTCCGGGGGCCTCCGTGGGAATGAGCAGTTCTTC

j_gene: TRBJ2-7
abundance: NA
d_gene: TRBD1
v_gene: TRBV28
len: 15
CDR3aa: CASSTPGQGPYEQYF
CDR3nt: TGTGCCAGCAGTACTCCGGGACAGGGGCCCTACGAGCAGTACTTC

j_gene: TRBJ2-5
abundance: NA
d_gene: TRBD2
v_gene: TRBV29-1
len: 14
CDR3aa: CSVLAGGPGETQYF
CDR3nt: TGCAGCGTTCTAGCGGGAGGGCCGGGGGAGACCCAGTACTTC

j_gene: TRBJ1-2
abundance: NA
d_gene: NA
v_gene: TRBV27
len: 14
CDR3aa: CASSLGAPNYGYTF
CDR3nt: TGTGCCAGCAGTTTAGGGGCCCCTAACTATGGCTACACCTTC

j_gene: TRBJ2-7
abundance: NA
d_gene: TRBD2
v_gene: TRBV6-6
len: 13
CDR3aa: CASSREGSYEQYF
CDR3nt: TGTGCCAGCAGTCGGGAGGGCTCCTACGAGCAGTACTTC